These T cell receptor beta chains were read from a single sample in a study of CD8 T cells in ankylosing spondylitis. TCRdb passed the 5' RACE reads through MiXCR, listing each CDR3 protein once. The table records tens of thousands of distinct CDR3 sequences, 2.5% to 3% of them present only once. Material: blood, either unsorted or a sorted T cell fraction (not recorded which). The origin of the receptors is a female donor with ankylosing spondylitis or in good health (not recorded which). Each CDR3 is given with its conserved first and last residue. Each record gives: CDR3 DNA, CDR3 protein, D gene, clone size, V gene, J gene. The D gene is left open where the match is weak. Each size is how often the clone was seen (once, few, many) or a class if it is expanded.

TGTGCCAGCAGCGTAGGCGAAGATACTGAAGCTTTCTTT	CASSVGEDTEAFF	.	many	TRBV9	TRBJ1-1
TGTGCCAGCAATTCCGCGGGGGGAGAGACCCAGTACTTC	CASNSAGGETQYF	TRBD2	many	TRBV9	TRBJ2-5
TGTGCCAGCAGCAAAGTGGGACTAGCGAACACCGGGGAGCTGTTTTTT	CASSKVGLANTGELFF	TRBD2	many	TRBV9	TRBJ2-2
TGTGCCAGCAGCGTTAGGACAGGGTACGGAACTAATGAAAAACTGTTTTTT	CASSVRTGYGTNEKLFF	TRBD1	many	TRBV9	TRBJ1-4
TGTGCCAGCAGCGTCGGACTAGCGGGCACAGATACGCAGTATTTT	CASSVGLAGTDTQYF	TRBD2	many	TRBV9	TRBJ2-3
TGTGCCAGCAGCGTAGAGACTAGCTACGGAGAGACCCAGTACTTC	CASSVETSYGETQYF	TRBD2	many	TRBV9	TRBJ2-5
TGTGCCAGCAGCGTAGCAGGAGAACTTAACTATGGCTACACCTTC	CASSVAGELNYGYTF	.	many	TRBV9	TRBJ1-2
TGTGCCAGCAGCGGAGGACTAGCGCTAGGCCATGGTGAGCAGTTCTTC	CASSGGLALGHGEQFF	TRBD2	medium-sized	TRBV9	TRBJ2-1
TGTGCCAGCAGCGTAGGTCCATCGGGGGCCAAAGAGACCCAGTACTTC	CASSVGPSGAKETQYF	.	many	TRBV9	TRBJ2-5
TGTGCCAGCAGCGTAGCTGGGAATCAGCCCCAGCATTTT	CASSVAGNQPQHF	.	many	TRBV9	TRBJ1-5
TGTGCCAGCAACTTGGGCAGCATCACGGGCTACACCTTC	CASNLGSITGYTF	.	many	TRBV9	TRBJ1-2
TGTGCCAGCAGCGGACAGCAGGGGGGCCCCTACGAGCAGTACTTC	CASSGQQGGPYEQYF	.	medium-sized	TRBV9	TRBJ2-7
TGTGCCAGCAGCGTAGACAGGCTCGGCGCAGATACGCAGTATTTT	CASSVDRLGADTQYF	.	many	TRBV9	TRBJ2-3
TGTGCCAGCAGCGCCAGGGACGGCGTGGGTGGGGCCAACGTCCTGACTTTC	CASSARDGVGGANVLTF	.	many	TRBV9	TRBJ2-6
TGTGCCAGCAGCGTGGGACTAGGAGGAGATACGCAGTATTTT	CASSVGLGGDTQYF	TRBD2	many	TRBV9	TRBJ2-3
TGTGCCAGGGAATGGACAGGGTATGATCAGCCCCAGCATTTT	CAREWTGYDQPQHF	TRBD1	many	TRBV6-1	TRBJ1-5
TGTGCCAGCAGCGTAGGTGCCGGCACGGAGACCCAGTACTTC	CASSVGAGTETQYF	.	many	TRBV9	TRBJ2-5
TGTGCCAGCAGTAATTCTACTCCCGCCGGGGAGCTGTTTTTT	CASSNSTPAGELFF	.	many	TRBV9	TRBJ2-2
TGTGCCAGCAGCGTAGCATGGACTAGCGGGGGTAAAGATACGCAGTATTTT	CASSVAWTSGGKDTQYF	TRBD2	many	TRBV9	TRBJ2-3
TGTGCCAGCAGCGTAGGGGAAACCGGGGAGCTGTTTTTT	CASSVGETGELFF	.	many	TRBV9	TRBJ2-2
TGTGCCAGCAGCGTGCAACCGGGACAGGGGTACGAGCAGTACTTC	CASSVQPGQGYEQYF	TRBD1	few	TRBV9	TRBJ2-7
TGTGCCAGCAGCGTAGGGACTACCTCCTACGAGCAGTACTTC	CASSVGTTSYEQYF	.	many	TRBV9	TRBJ2-7
TGTGCCAGCAGCGTGGGGACTAGCGGGGGAAATGAGCAGTTCTTC	CASSVGTSGGNEQFF	TRBD2	many	TRBV9	TRBJ2-1
TGTGCCAGCAGCGTAGCCCCCGGACTGGGCACAGATACGCAGTATTTT	CASSVAPGLGTDTQYF	.	many	TRBV9	TRBJ2-3
TGTGCCACCCAGTCGGGCCTCGGAGGTACCGGGGAGCTGTTTTTT	CATQSGLGGTGELFF	.	many	TRBV9	TRBJ2-2